This entry lists 32 T cell receptor beta chains sequenced from one sample in a study of graft-versus-host responses after intestinal transplantation. Here immunoSEQ multiplex PCR was the method, and the copy in TCRdb shows in-frame clones only, minus some. The sample yields roughly 97,000 clones, 90% seen once. Sequences were derived from PBMCs, sampled about 450 days after intestinal transplant. The source of these receptors is a human patient who received an intestinal transplant, so some T cells may come from the graft donor.

This sequence joins TRBV9 and TRBJ1-2, with no clear D. Trimming stripped 3 bases from V and 8 bases from J, with 17 bases between. Germline V gene data show CDR1 as SGDLS and CDR2 as YYNGEE. This CDR3 has 14 residues. The CDR3 nucleotides are TGTGCCAGCAGCGGTGACCGCGGGGTTTGGGGCTACACCTTC. This translates into CASSGDRGVWGYTF.

This clone was counted once. The V call is TRBV9, the J call TRBJ2-7; D remains unclear. The germline V gene has CDR1 SGDLS and CDR2 YYNGEE. V shed 9 bases and J shed 6 bases, with 7 bases lying between them. This CDR3 is 9 amino acids long. The CDR3 nucleotides are TGTGCCACCCCACCCGAGCAGTACTTC. Protein sequence: CATPPEQYF.

V is TRBV4-2 and J is TRBJ1-6; the match to TRBD1 covers 8 bases. This CDR3 contains 16 residues. Trimming took 1 base from V and 10 from J; bases not matched to a gene: 9. The germline CDR1 and CDR2 sequences are LGHNA and YNFKEQ. The CDR3 nucleotides are TGTGCCAGCAGCCAAGTCCTGGGACAGGTGGTCTCACCCCTCCACTTT. This encodes CASSQVLGQVVSPLHF.

The CDR3 region is CASSVAIIDTQYF. The CDR3 coding sequence is TGTGCCAGCAGCGTAGCTATCATAGATACGCAGTATTTT. The V and J genes are TRBV9 and TRBJ2-3; D gene uncertain. The CDR3 spans 13 residues. Looked up from germline, CDR1 is SGDLS and CDR2 is YYNGEE. V gave up 0 bases and J gave up 5 bases, with 7 bases separating them.

The V gene is TRBV7-3, the J gene TRBJ1-2; D might be TRBD1 (6 bases). V shed 1 base and J shed 9 bases, with 12 bases lying between them. This CDR3 has 13 residues. From germline, CDR1 is SGHTA and CDR2 FQGTGA. The CDR3 DNA reads as TGTGCCAGCAGCTTAATGGGCACAGGGAGCTACACCTTC. This codes for CASSLMGTGSYTF.

The chain uses TRBV6-5 and TRBJ1-1, with D unresolved. CDR3 length: 12 residues. Germline CDR1 MNHEY, CDR2 SVGAGI. Trimming removed 6 bases from V and 4 bases from J, with 9 bases in between. In DNA form, the CDR3 reads TGTGCCAGCAGGAAAGGGCGCACTGAAGCTTTCTTT. It is translated as CASRKGRTEAFF.

The V and J genes are TRBV1 and TRBJ2-6; TRBD1 is the table's D call, not checked against the DNA. TRBV1 is classified as a pseudogene. CDR3 length: 18 amino acids. The CDR3 sequence is CTSTLRTAYFSGANVLTF. In nucleotides, the CDR3 is TGCACCAGCACACTCAGGACAGCTTATTTCTCTGGGGCCAACGTCCTGACTTTC.

This chain joins TRBV9 and TRBJ1-1, with D hard to call. Germline V CDR1 and CDR2: SGDLS, YYNGEE. The V end lost 3 bases, the J end lost 4 bases, and 10 bases lay between the germline ends. This CDR3 is built from 13 residues. CDR3 nucleotide sequence: TGTGCCAGCAGCGAAGGAGCTGCCACTGAAGCTTTCTTT. Its protein is CASSEGAATEAFF.

V is TRBV5-6 and J is TRBJ1-1; 9 bases align to TRBD1. The CDR3 covers 15 residues. Per germline, CDR1 SGHDT and CDR2 YYEEEE. J was trimmed by 5 bases and V by 4 bases; bases with no gene match: 9. DNA for the CDR3: TGTGCCAGCAGCATAGGACAGGGGTTGTGGACTGAAGCTTTCTTT. It specifies CASSIGQGLWTEAFF.

The chain joins TRBV18 to TRBJ1-1, with TRBD1 matching over 7 bases. V dropped 6 bases and J dropped 5; count of bases not matched to a gene: 3. CDR1 and CDR2 (germline): KGHSH, LQKENI. The CDR3 is made up of 12 amino acids. CDR3 region: CASSAGGTEAFF. CDR3 nucleotides: TGTGCCAGCTCGGCAGGGGGGACTGAAGCTTTCTTT. Combining the CDR3 with reference TRBV18 and TRBJ1-1 gives the whole variable domain NAGVMQNPRHLVRRRGQEARLRCSPMKGHSHVYWYRQLPEEGLKFMVYLQKENIIDESGMPKERFSAEFPKEGPSILRIQQVVRGDSAAYFCASSAGGTEAFFGQGTRLTVV.

V and J are TRBV20-1 and TRBJ1-3; D not resolved. Per germline, CDR1 DFQATT and CDR2 SNEGSKA (reference sequence). This CDR3 contains 11 residues. Trimming took off 6 bases at V and 0 bases at J, with 3 bases between the two ends. CDR3 DNA sequence: TGCAGTGCGCCCTCTGGAAACACCATATATTTT. Its translation is CSAPSGNTIYF.

The chain uses TRBV29-1 and TRBJ1-2; D unresolved. The CDR3 extends over 15 amino acids. V was shortened by 5 bases and J by 0 bases, with 16 bases between the two germline ends. Germline V gives CDR1 SQVTM, CDR2 ANQGSEA. The CDR3 bases are TGCAGCGTTATAATTGGCACAGAAGCTAACTATGGCTACACCTTC. It yields the protein CSVIIGTEANYGYTF.

For this clone: The junction shows a germline mismatch at one end, possibly a read error. The chain is built from TRBV7-7 and TRBJ2-2, with unresolved D. The CDR3 has 15 residues. Germline V CDR1 and CDR2: SSHAT, FNYEAQ (reference sequence). The DNA for the CDR3 is TGTGCTAGCAGCCGATCTGGCCCGAACACCGGGGAGCTGTTTTTT. It yields the protein CASSRSGPNTGELFF.

The chain uses TRBV18 and TRBJ2-4; weak D call: TRBD2 (5 bases). This CDR3 comprises 18 residues. V was clipped by 3 bases and J by 0 bases, with 18 bases between them. Looked up from germline, CDR1 is KGHSH and CDR2 is LQKENI. As DNA, the CDR3 is TGTGCCAGCTCACCGTACCTGCTATGGAGGCTAGCCAAAAACATTCAGTACTTC. Protein sequence: CASSPYLLWRLAKNIQYF.

The V and J genes are TRBV7-9 and TRBJ2-5; no clear D. The CDR3 totals 13 residues. V was clipped by 6 bases and J by 3 bases, with 11 bases between them. Germline assignment: CDR1 SEHNR and CDR2 FQNEAQ (reference sequence). The CDR3 sequence is CASSLRVEETQYF. CDR3 DNA: TGTGCCAGCAGTCTCCGGGTAGAAGAGACCCAGTACTTC.

This chain links TRBV29-1 with TRBJ1-1, with D maybe TRBD1 (5 bases). Per the germline V gene, CDR1 is SQVTM and CDR2 is ANQGSEA. This CDR3 spans 16 amino acids. Trimming took 2 bases from V and 3 from J, leaving 19 bases between them. The CDR3: CSVERFADLGDTEAFF. The DNA for the CDR3 is TGCAGCGTTGAAAGGTTTGCGGATTTAGGGGACACTGAAGCTTTCTTT.

The chain combines TRBV7-9 with TRBJ2-5, with 11 nucleotides matching TRBD1. The CDR3 is made up of 15 amino acids. In germline, CDR1 is SEHNR, CDR2 FQNEAQ (reference sequence). V trimming: 1 base; J trimming: 4 bases; junction bases outside the gene matches: 2. The CDR3 spells CASSLGDRGRETQYF. The CDR3 DNA is TGTGCCAGCAGCTTAGGGGACAGGGGGAGAGAGACCCAGTACTTC.

Comment on this clone: The CDR3 carries no conserved terminal phenylalanine or tryptophan, so it likely arises from a read error. Because the CDR3's place on the DNA is in doubt, the DNA is left out and the CDR3 is given as listed by TCRdb. This chain joins TRBV19 and TRBJ1-2. Inclusive of both ends, the CDR3 amounts to 10 amino acids. CDR1 is LNHDA and CDR2 is SQIVND in the germline V gene (reference sequence). CDR3: CASSISGTAP.

The chain has TRBV9 and TRBJ2-3; D may correspond to TRBD1 or TRBD2 (6 bases each). This CDR3 is 14 amino acids long. The germline CDR1 and CDR2 sequences are SGDLS and YYNGEE. The V end was cut by 3 bases, the J end by 5 bases, with 13 bases between. CDR3 bases: TGTGCCAGCAGCGCTAGGCGGGGACAAGATACGCAGTATTTT. It is translated as CASSARRGQDTQYF.

Worth noting for this clone: The sample holds other DNA sequences that translate to the same CDR3. The chain has TRBV6-6 and TRBJ1-1; D not resolved. V was shortened by 2 bases and J by 14 bases, with 15 bases between the two germline ends. Per germline, CDR1 MNHNY and CDR2 SVGAGI (reference sequence). The CDR3 has 12 residues. The CDR3 bases are TGTGCCAGCAGTTACCCCTCCAGGCCCGCCTTCTTT. Protein product: CASSYPSRPAFF.

The rearrangement joins TRBV6-5 to TRBJ2-7; 12 bases are a match to TRBD2. Germline V lookup: CDR1 MNHEY, CDR2 SVGAGI. The CDR3 consists of 16 residues. The V segment lost 3 bases and the J segment 3 bases; nucleotides outside the gene matches: 6. CDR3 bases: TGTGCCAGCAGTTATCAACTAGCGGGGGGCCTCTACGAGCAGTACTTC. Protein sequence: CASSYQLAGGLYEQYF.

The rearrangement uses TRBV5-1 and TRBJ2-7, with a possible D match to TRBD1 (6 bases). The V end lost 4 bases, the J end lost 10 bases, and 15 bases lay between the germline ends. This CDR3 has 12 residues. Germline V gene data show CDR1 as SGHRS and CDR2 as YFSETQ. CDR3 DNA: TGCGCCAGCAGCGAACCCTCAGGGGATCAGTACTTC. Translation: CASSEPSGDQYF.

This chain joins TRBV5-6 and TRBJ1-5, with a possible D match to TRBD1 (5 bases). Trimming cost V 4 bases and J 2 bases, with 16 bases left between them. This CDR3 has 16 residues. CDR1 and CDR2 (germline): SGHDT, YYEEEE. CDR3 DNA sequence: TGTGCCAGCAGCCCTCGGGGGAGCGTAGGCAATCAGCCCCAGCATTTT. It translates to CASSPRGSVGNQPQHF.

The chain recombines TRBV6-6 with TRBJ1-4, with TRBD1 matching 7 bases. After removal of 6 bases from V and 5 bases from J, the junction contained 9 bases not matched to a gene. This CDR3 is 15 amino acids long. The germline gives CDR1 MNHNY, CDR2 SVGAGI (reference sequence). The CDR3 protein is CASSSGDSRNEKLFF. As DNA, the CDR3 is TGTGCCAGCAGCTCGGGGGACAGTCGGAATGAAAAACTGTTTTTT.

In this sample, this clone turned up a few times. The same CDR3 can be traced to other DNA sequences in this sample. This chain connects TRBV6-4 to TRBJ2-3; 10 bases match TRBD2. Looked up from germline, CDR1 is MRHNA and CDR2 is SNTAGT. The CDR3 contains 15 residues. After removal of 0 bases from V and 4 bases from J, the junction contained 1 base not matched to a gene. The CDR3 reads CASSDSSGGADTQYF. The CDR3 DNA is TGTGCCAGCAGTGACTCGAGCGGGGGGGCAGATACGCAGTATTTT.

The genes are TRBV14 and TRBJ1-2, with 8 bases identical to TRBD1. With V trimmed by 4 bases and J by 4 bases, 8 bases remained unmatched. The CDR3 extends over 15 amino acids. Germline values: CDR1 SGHDN, CDR2 FVKESK. The CDR3 here is CASSRSDRGGYGYTF. Here the CDR3 DNA reads TGTGCCAGCAGCCGTTCCGACAGGGGCGGCTATGGCTACACCTTC.

A word on this clone: The same CDR3 also results from other DNA sequences found in this sample. The genes are TRBV5-6 and TRBJ2-2; D gene unclear. V was clipped by 5 bases and J by 5 bases, with 10 bases between them. This CDR3 is built from 13 residues. Looked up from germline, CDR1 is SGHDT and CDR2 is YYEEEE. CDR3 nucleotides: TGTGCCAGCAGTCGCGACCCAACCGGGGAGCTGTTTTTT. Its translation: CASSRDPTGELFF.

The gene calls are TRBV27 and TRBJ2-7; D possibly matches TRBD1 or TRBD2 (6 bases each). The CDR3 is 15 residues long. CDR1 and CDR2 from the germline V gene are MNHEY and SMNVEV (reference sequence). V lost 3 bases to trimming and J lost 4 bases, with 16 bases between them. Here the CDR3 reads CASSLAGGVGYEQYF. The CDR3 region has the DNA TGTGCCAGCAGTTTGGCCGGGGGCGTTGGTTACGAGCAGTACTTC.

On this clone: Because the CDR3 is missing its conserved closing phenylalanine or tryptophan, this is likely a read error. V is TRBV9 and J is TRBJ1-1, with 10 bases identical to TRBD1. CDR1 is SGDLS and CDR2 is YYNGEE in the germline V gene. The CDR3 runs to 16 residues. Trimming at V came to 3 bases and at J to 0 bases, leaving 5 bases not matched to a gene. The CDR3 is CASSAGTGVMNTEAFL. In DNA form, the CDR3 reads TGTGCCAGCAGCGCCGGGACAGGGGTTATGAACACTGAAGCTTTCCTT.

This chain links TRBV6-6 with TRBJ2-7; TRBD2 matches at 9 bases. CDR1 and CDR2 (germline): MNHNY, SVGAGI (reference sequence). J was trimmed by 3 bases and V by 6 bases; bases with no gene match: 6. CDR3 length: 14 residues. The CDR3 loop is CASSPGTSFYEQYF. In DNA, the CDR3 is TGTGCCAGCAGCCCCGGGACTAGCTTCTACGAGCAGTACTTC.

A few counts support this clone. The gene calls are TRBV5-1 and TRBJ1-5; TRBD1 aligns across 9 bases. J lost 3 bases, V lost 8 bases, and 15 bases had no gene match. CDR1 is SGHRS and CDR2 is YFSETQ in the germline V gene. CDR3 length equals 17 residues. The CDR3 nucleotides read TGCGCCAGGGGCCGGGGGGACAGGGAATGTGTCAATCAGCCCCAGCATTTT. Amino acids: CARGRGDRECVNQPQHF.

This chain joins TRBV5-6 and TRBJ1-1; 7 nucleotides match TRBD1. Germline loops: CDR1 SGHDT, CDR2 YYEEEE. The CDR3 extends over 13 amino acids. After removal of 4 bases from V and 5 bases from J, the junction contained 5 bases not matched to a gene. For the CDR3, the DNA is TGTGCCAGCAGCGTAGCAGGGGGAACTGAAGCTTTCTTT. It specifies CASSVAGGTEAFF.